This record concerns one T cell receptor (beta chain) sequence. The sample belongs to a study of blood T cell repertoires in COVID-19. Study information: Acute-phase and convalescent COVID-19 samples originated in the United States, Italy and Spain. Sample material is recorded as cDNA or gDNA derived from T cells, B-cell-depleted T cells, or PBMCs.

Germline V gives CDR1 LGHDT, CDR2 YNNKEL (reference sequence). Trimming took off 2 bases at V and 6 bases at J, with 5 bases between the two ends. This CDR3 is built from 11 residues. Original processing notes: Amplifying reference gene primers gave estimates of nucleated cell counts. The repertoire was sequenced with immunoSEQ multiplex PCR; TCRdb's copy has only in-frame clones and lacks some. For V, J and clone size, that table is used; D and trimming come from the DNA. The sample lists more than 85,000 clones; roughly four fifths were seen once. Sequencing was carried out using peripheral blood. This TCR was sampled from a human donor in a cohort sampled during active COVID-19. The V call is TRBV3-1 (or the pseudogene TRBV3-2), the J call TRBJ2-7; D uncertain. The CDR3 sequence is CASSQPGEQYF. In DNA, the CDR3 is TGTGCCAGCAGCCAACCGGGCGAGCAGTACTTC.